This TCR beta chain derives from a study of T cells after yellow fever vaccination. General study results and limits: Though weaker, the secondary response peaked faster, on day 5 versus 15. Across the CD4 and CD8 compartments, a small share of clonotypes was present in both. Within FACS-sorted repertoires, abundant clonotypes contaminating from the bulk population could be present.

This clonotype was seen a handful of times. What it binds is not known. The CDR3 is 15 amino acids. The ends lost 5 bases at V and 5 bases at J; junction bases unmatched: 12. Per germline, CDR1 SGHTA and CDR2 FQGNSA. TCRdb independently ran MiXCR on the 5' RACE reads; one entry per CDR3 protein. The table records 350,000 to 550,000 distinct CDR3 sequences, around 20% of them present only once. The rearrangement uses TRBV7-2 and TRBJ2-7; 7 nucleotides match TRBD1. The clonotype comes from a man aged 18 to 30 who received the YFV17D yellow fever vaccine. Sequencing was performed on PBMCs, taken before the yellow fever booster vaccination. The CDR3 here is CASSRRAGGLDEQYF. The CDR3 DNA reads TGTGCCAGCAGCCGTCGGGCAGGGGGTTTGGACGAGCAGTACTTC.